This record covers a single T cell receptor (beta chain). Other DNA variants within this sample encode the same CDR3. Only in-frame clones appear in the TCRdb table, and some are missing; sequencing was by immunoSEQ multiplex PCR. Seen here are 190,000 or so clones, roughly 91% observed once, and the top ten hold roughly 1.5%. The entry originates in a study of control samples from healthy donors and cancer patients. Germline assignment: CDR1 SNHLY and CDR2 FYNNEI. The germline V and J ends were trimmed by 2 bases and 7 bases, with 9 bases remaining between them. The CDR3 runs 13 residues. V and J are TRBV2 and TRBJ1-5; possibly TRBD1 for D (5 bases). This clonotype originated in a man between 18 and 29 years old in good health. The sample was blood. In DNA form, the CDR3 reads TGTGCCAGCAGTGAACAGGGAAACCAGCCCCAGCATTTT. Protein: CASSEQGNQPQHF.